This TCR beta chain derives from a study of identical twins (dated by TCRdb to the mid-2010s). With regard to the full study: TCR alpha and beta repertoires from monozygotic twins, unrelated adults of various ages and cord blood were deep-sequenced to test whether fetal clonotypes persist. To rule out contamination, the twin experiments were replicated at different times with different library preparation protocols. General conclusions and limits of the study: In monozygotic twins, out-of-frame TCR alpha sharing was systematically underestimated by recombination models, although the models agreed with sharing between unrelated individuals. Because the same donors could not be followed over many years, the conclusions depended on cross-sectional statistical analysis. Abundant cord blood beta clonotypes carried fewer insertions; young adult naive repertoires showed a weaker similar trend, while memory repertoires showed none. In beta out-of-frame sequences, excess twin sharing was weaker, because having fewer shared sequences lowered the signal-to-noise ratio. Compared with coincidental sharing between unrelated individuals, out-of-frame TCR alpha sequences shared between twins showed an excess of sequences with low generation probability. Zero-insertion analyses could be partly confounded by invariant T cells such as MAIT and iNKT, although diverse VJ usage argued against such confounding for most clonotypes.

In this sample, this clonotype turned up many times. Its antigen specificity is not known. No qualities accompany the bases; no much larger clone lies one base away. Only healthy Caucasian donors were included. The study also sequenced three unrelated non-twin adults: a male aged 18 to 29, a male aged 50 to 60 and a female aged 50 to 60. Using Miltenyi CD45RO+ enrichment and human naive T-cell isolation kits, memory (CD45RO+) and naive T cells were isolated from PBMC. Library prep was done by 5' RACE. The sequencer was an Illumina HiSeq 2000. Template switching added a universal primer binding site, and the final cDNA carried a unique molecular identifier that allowed TCR cDNA molecules to be counted accurately. Specific primers in the conserved constant-segment region were used to synthesize first-strand cDNA for TCR alpha and beta chains. To control for contamination, each cDNA library was double barcoded with a SMART-Mk sample barcode plus Illumina barcodes. TruSeq adapter sequences, together with Illumina sample barcodes, were added in two successive PCR steps. The Illumina HiSeq platform was used with custom primers to sequence TCR alpha and beta cDNA libraries. Per the source publication's procedure: MiGEC processed the raw reads to extract unique molecular identifiers, while MiXCR was used to determine the CDR3 positions. For each individual, recombination models were inferred using an EM algorithm with the repgenHMM and IGoR tools. The analysis of shared clonotypes was done with the tcR package in R, with sharing normalized by the product of cloneset sizes. To study raw recombination without the effects of thymic and clonal selection, out-of-frame nonproductive sequences were analyzed. TCRdb's own reprocessing of the public reads used fastp at Q25 and MiXCR and kept productive beta chains. CDR3 protein duplicates are merged, each entry listing the most common genes and DNA. TCRdb assigned the V and J calls; the authors' analysis was not used. Recorded for this sample are hundreds of thousands of distinct CDR3 sequences; around 6.1% of them occurred a single time. Jointly, the top ten make up roughly 1.8% of the sample.

Sequences were obtained from naive T cells sorted from blood. This specimen's cell subset or site label, interpreted: cells isolated with a human naive T-cell isolation kit. The TCR was taken from a young man in good health.

The DNA sequence is as follows: TGCAGTGCTGAGGACAGCCGCTCTGGGGCCAACGTCCTGACTTTC. Translated, it gives CSAEDSRSGANVLTF. The rearrangement joined TRBV20-1 to TRBJ2-6, with TRBD1 as a weak D call on 6 bases. V loses 5 bases of germline sequence and J loses 0 bases, and the interval between the two ends is 11 bases. CDR1 and CDR2 (DFQATT, SNEGSKA) derive from the germline V gene (reference sequence). From the cysteine through the phenylalanine, the CDR3 covers 15 amino acids. Here the CDR3 DNA is all that survives: 45 bases in frame from base 1.